The entry that follows covers one TCR beta chain sequence. The entry originates in a study of blood T cell repertoires in COVID-19. Turning to the study itself: The origin of the acute and convalescent COVID-19 samples was the United States, Italy and Spain.

Authors' analysis steps: Reference gene primer amplification gave estimated nucleated cell counts. Sequenced by immunoSEQ multiplex PCR; TCRdb stores in-frame clones only, minus some. Clonal size and the V and J genes are those of that table, whereas D and trimming came from the DNA. The data hold approximately 400,000 clones, with approximately 88% observed a single time. The TCR sequence derives from a man aged 35-49 years with acute or convalescent COVID-19. Sequenced input: peripheral blood.

In nucleotides, the CDR3 is TGTGCCAGCTCAGTGGGGGCCGGGTTGGGCGGCTACACCTTC. It specifies CASSVGAGLGGYTF. The chain recombines TRBV27 with TRBJ1-2; possible D gene TRBD1, 6 bases. Germline V CDR1 and CDR2: MNHEY, SMNVEV (reference sequence). V dropped 8 bases and J dropped 8 bases, with 21 bases sitting between them. The CDR3 totals 14 residues.